This T cell receptor (beta chain) was profiled in a study of blood T cell repertoires in COVID-19 (dated by TCRdb to 2018 to 2021). With regard to the full study: Samples from collaborators originated in the United States, Italy and Spain and spanned both the acute and convalescent phases of COVID-19. The material from the prospective study consisted of cDNA or gDNA derived from T cells, B-cell-depleted T cells, or PBMCs. Subjects who had been exposed to COVID-19, were actively infected with it, or had recovered from it provided the deeply sampled blood TCRbeta repertoires that made up the dataset. The repertoires were released in a freely available public database meant as a resource for research on the immune response to SARS-CoV-2. Samples were obtained from the ongoing ImmuneRACE study (first 160 participants) and from 1,200 or so subjects provided by 6 global collaborators. Nearly every sample came with metadata listing a de-identified subject ID, COVID-19 status, age in years and sex. Where available, HLA class I and class II types were taken from metadata supplied by the sample provider and were not determined by assay-based typing. Points the paper makes about the study in general: How much clinical and demographic metadata was included differed by source and by participant, and the metadata was provided uncurated.

As encoded in the germline V gene, CDR1 is SGHRS while CDR2 is YFSETQ. There are 18 amino acids in the CDR3, from cysteine to phenylalanine inclusive. This entry keeps only the CDR3 DNA: 54 bases, framed from base 1. Here V drops 0 bases and J drops 1 base, and the junction holds 7 bases not matched to any gene. In the case of this clone: Its antigen is unknown. Base qualities are not at hand, and no much larger clone is one base apart.

Each collaborating institution followed its own protocols to collect whole blood in K2EDTA tubes. For TCRbeta analysis, collaborators shipped samples in one of three forms: frozen whole blood, isolated PBMCs, or DNA extracted from either of those sample types. TCRbeta CDR3 regions were amplified from genomic DNA by means of the immunoSEQ Assay, a bias-controlled multiplex PCR. As for how the authors treated the data: The number of nucleated cells in each sample was estimated from the amplification of reference gene primers within the assay. To quantify the absolute abundance of each unique TCRbeta CDR3 rearrangement, sequence reads were collapsed and filtered. For each sample, productive Simpson clonality was calculated as the square root of Simpson's diversity index across productive rearrangements. Sourced from immuneACCESS, this table was stored by TCRdb with only in-frame sequences that have V and J called. A share of the clones is absent; for the studies checked, an unresolved V gene accounts for under half, and the remainder has no known explanation. V, J and clone size are taken as reported in that table, and D and trimming were inferred from the DNA itself. For this sample the table gives 130,000 or so clones, of which 75% to 80% were detected only once. The ten largest clones add up to over 7% of the sample.

Recombination linked TRBV5-1 to TRBJ2-5, with TRBD2 identical over 12 junction bases. The clonotype originates from a human donor in a cohort sampled during active COVID-19. Sequencing was carried out using peripheral blood. Here is the DNA: TGCGCCAGCAGCTTGGGGGGGCTAGCGGGGGGGATCCAAGAGACCCAGTACTTC. It encodes CASSLGGLAGGIQETQYF.